The 25 T cell receptor beta chains reported below all come from one sample, sequenced in a study of early T cells in non-severe SARS-CoV-2 infection. Using its own MiXCR run on the 5' RACE reads, TCRdb lists one record per CDR3 protein. This sample has fewer than 100,000 distinct CDR3 sequences, with 5% to 6.5% found just once. The sequencing sample was made of whole blood. The source of these receptors is an adult who was a healthcare worker with PCR-confirmed SARS-CoV-2 infection or an uninfected control (not recorded which).

This clonotype was counted many times. The chain uses TRBV12-3 or TRBV12-4 and TRBJ2-2; TRBD1 matches 8 bases. The CDR3 is 14 amino acids. J lost 8 bases, V lost 5 bases, and 7 bases had no gene match. CDR3 in DNA: TGTGCCAGCAGTCTCTCAGGGGGCCTGGGGGAGCTGTTTTTT. Amino acids: CASSLSGGLGELFF.

This clonotype was seen repeatedly, ten times or more. V usage is TRBV29-1 and J usage is TRBJ2-5, with TRBD1 matching over 8 bases. The V gene's germline CDR1 is SQVTM and CDR2 ANQGSEA. Trimming removed 1 base from V and 4 bases from J; junction bases left unmatched: 14. The length of the CDR3 is 17 residues. The DNA for the CDR3 is TGCAGCGTTGAAGGAGAGACGGGCAGGGGGCATCGAGAGACCCAGTACTTC. This sequence encodes CSVEGETGRGHRETQYF.

This clonotype appeared many times. CDR3 coding DNA: TGCAGCGTTGAGCACAGGGCTGGTGAGACCCAGTACTTC. Residues: CSVEHRAGETQYF. The chain has TRBV29-1 and TRBJ2-5, with D possibly matching TRBD1 (6 bases). Trimming cost V 3 bases and J 5 bases, with 13 bases left between them. From germline, CDR1 is SQVTM and CDR2 ANQGSEA. The CDR3 has 13 residues. The entire variable domain, with the rest obtained from reference TRBV29-1 and TRBJ2-5, is as follows: SAVISQKPSRDICQRGTSLTIQCQVDSQVTMMFWYRQQPGQSLTLIATANQGSEATYESGFVIDKFPISRPNLTFSTLTVSNMSPEDSSIYLCSVEHRAGETQYFGPGTRLLVL.

In its sample, this clonotype was seen a few times. The genes are TRBV29-1 and TRBJ2-2; maybe TRBD2 (6 bases). Trimming removed 5 bases from V and 5 bases from J, with 15 bases in between. The CDR3 is 14 amino acids. CDR1 and CDR2 (germline): SQVTM, ANQGSEA. The CDR3 region has the DNA TGCAGCGTTAGTGAGTTGGGGGGAACCGGGGAGCTGTTTTTT. Its protein product is CSVSELGGTGELFF.

This clonotype was seen repeatedly, ten times or more. This rearrangement joins TRBV20-1 to TRBJ2-4, with D maybe TRBD2 (6 bases). CDR1 and CDR2 (germline): DFQATT, SNEGSKA (reference sequence). The germline V and J ends were trimmed by 5 bases and 8 bases, with 22 bases remaining between them. The CDR3 consists of 15 residues. CDR3 DNA: TGCAGTGCTGAGGGGAGTGCGGGAAGGCGTGACATTCAGTACTTC. As protein: CSAEGSAGRRDIQYF.

This clonotype has only a few counts. The DNA of the CDR3 is TGTGCCAGCAGCAGCCCGGGACATTGCTCCTACGAGCAGTACTTC. It specifies CASSSPGHCSYEQYF. The chain joins TRBV21-1 to TRBJ2-7; the table calls TRBD1, which could not be checked here. TRBV21-1 is a pseudogene segment. The CDR3 sequence is 15 residues long.

The chain is built from TRBV3-1 and TRBJ2-5; tentatively, D is TRBD2 (6 bases). The V end lost 2 bases, the J end lost 7 bases, and 11 bases lay between the germline ends. Germline V gene lookup returns CDR1 LGHDT and CDR2 YNNKEL (reference sequence). The length of the CDR3 is 13 residues. The CDR3 region has the DNA TGTGCCAGCAGCCAAACAGAGGGAGGGACCCAGTACTTC. This codes for CASSQTEGGTQYF.

The chain combines TRBV5-6 with TRBJ2-7, with 9 bases lining up with TRBD2. Looked up from germline, CDR1 is SGHDT and CDR2 is YYEEEE. With V trimmed by 4 bases and J by 3 bases, 5 bases remained unmatched. The CDR3 contains 14 residues. CDR3 in amino acids: CASSAGLAFYEQYF. The CDR3 DNA sequence: TGTGCCAGCAGCGCGGGACTAGCCTTCTACGAGCAGTACTTC. Full variable domain (outside the CDR3, taken from reference TRBV5-6 and TRBJ2-7): DAGVTQSPTHLIKTRGQQVTLRCSPKSGHDTVSWYQQALGQGPQFIFQYYEEEERQRGNFPDRFSGHQFPNYSSELNVNALLLGDSALYLCASSAGLAFYEQYFGPGTRLTVT.

The table lists this clonotype with many counts. This chain uses TRBV7-6 with TRBJ2-3; D might be TRBD2 (7 bases). The ends were cut back, 1 base at V and 3 bases at J, with 14 bases in the middle. Germline CDR1 and CDR2: SGHVS and FNYEAQ. CDR3 length: 16 residues. For the CDR3, the DNA is TGTGCCAGCAGCTTAGGGGCGGGGGCCAAAACAGATACGCAGTATTTT. Translation: CASSLGAGAKTDTQYF. The complete variable domain, with remaining parts taken from reference TRBV7-6 and TRBJ2-3, reads GAGVSQSPRYKVTKRGQDVALRCDPISGHVSLYWYRQALGQGPEFLTYFNYEAQQDKSGLPNDRFSAERPEGSISTLTIQRTEQRDSAMYRCASSLGAGAKTDTQYFGPGTRLTVL.

The table lists this clonotype with many counts. The rearrangement joins TRBV6-4 to TRBJ2-1; D not certain. The CDR3 is 14 amino acids. V shed 5 bases and J shed 7 bases, with 15 bases lying between them. Germline lookup yields CDR1 MRHNA and CDR2 SNTAGT. CDR3 amino acids: CASSPGPSGNEQFF. CDR3 DNA sequence: TGTGCCAGCAGTCCAGGCCCAAGTGGGAATGAGCAGTTCTTC.

This clonotype turned up a few times. This chain uses TRBV6-4 with TRBJ2-3, with D perhaps TRBD2 (6 bases). Germline lookup yields CDR1 MRHNA and CDR2 SNTAGT. The CDR3 is made up of 16 amino acids. V was shortened by 3 bases and J by 4 bases, with 17 bases between the two germline ends. The CDR3 DNA is TGTGCCAGCAGTGAGCAACCCGGGACTGGACCAGATACGCAGTATTTT. Translated, it gives CASSEQPGTGPDTQYF.

There are many counts of this clonotype. CDR3 in DNA: TGTGCCAGCAGCTCTAGGACTAGCGGGAGGTCGGGCACAGATACGCAGTATTTT. Its translation: CASSSRTSGRSGTDTQYF. The chain has TRBV5-5 and TRBJ2-3; 14 bases map to TRBD2. CDR1 and CDR2 (germline): SGHKS, YYEKEE (reference sequence). The CDR3 sequence is 18 residues long. V lost 3 bases and J lost 1; bases outside the gene matches: 7.

This clonotype was seen repeatedly, ten times or more. The rearrangement links TRBV11-2 to TRBJ1-1; possibly TRBD1 for D (5 bases). The V end lost 0 bases, the J end lost 7 bases, and 12 bases lay between the germline ends. Germline V gene sequence: CDR1 SGHAT, CDR2 FQNNGV. This CDR3 contains 14 residues. The CDR3 sequence is CASSLDPGRIEAFF. The CDR3 DNA sequence: TGTGCCAGCAGCTTAGATCCAGGGAGGATTGAAGCTTTCTTT.

This chain connects TRBV7-2 to TRBJ2-2, with TRBD1 matching 7 bases. The CDR3 runs to 17 residues. Germline V gene sequence: CDR1 SGHTA, CDR2 FQGNSA. Losses at the gene ends were 0 bases for V and 4 bases for J; bases not matched to a gene: 8. The CDR3: CASSLALGQDITGELFF. The CDR3 nucleotides read TGTGCCAGCAGCTTAGCGCTAGGACAGGACATCACCGGGGAGCTGTTTTTT.

This clonotype was counted at least ten times. The chain has TRBV12-3 or TRBV12-4 and TRBJ2-1; 13 bases are shared with TRBD2. The CDR3 contains 17 residues. The V gene end was trimmed by 6 bases and the J gene end by 0 bases; junction bases not matched to a gene: 5. CDR3 protein: CASSVTSGGSSYNEQFF. In DNA, the CDR3 is TGTGCCAGCAGCGTGACTAGCGGGGGGAGCTCCTACAATGAGCAGTTCTTC.

This clonotype has a handful of counts. V gene TRBV6-1 combines with J gene TRBJ1-5, with 9 bases identical to TRBD1. V lost 6 bases to trimming and J lost 6 bases; unmatched junction nucleotides: 0. The CDR3 length is 12 residues. Looked up from germline, CDR1 is MNHNS and CDR2 is SASEGT. The CDR3 DNA sequence: TGTGCCAGCAGGACAGGGGGTCAGCCCCAGCATTTT. It is translated as CASRTGGQPQHF.

This clonotype was recorded at least ten times. The genes are TRBV4-1 and TRBJ2-3; TRBD2 matches at 9 bases. V was clipped by 0 bases and J by 6 bases; unmatched bases: 10. The CDR3 contains 17 residues. The germline V gene has CDR1 MGHRA and CDR2 YSYEKL. DNA for the CDR3: TGCGCCAGCAGCCAAGATCTTGCGGGGGGGCCAAAGGATACGCAGTATTTT. Translation: CASSQDLAGGPKDTQYF.

This clonotype was seen only a few times. This sequence joins TRBV2 and TRBJ2-5; 12 bases are a match to TRBD1. This CDR3 contains 15 residues. In germline, CDR1 is SNHLY, CDR2 FYNNEI. V lost 6 bases to trimming and J lost 4 bases; unmatched junction nucleotides: 6. The CDR3 spells CASRGDRGRTETQYF. The CDR3 DNA follows: TGTGCCAGCAGGGGGGACAGGGGGCGCACAGAGACCCAGTACTTC.

Ten or more counts support this clonotype. The V and J genes are TRBV5-1 and TRBJ2-7; TRBD1 aligns across 8 bases. The germline V gene has CDR1 SGHRS and CDR2 YFSETQ. This CDR3 spans 14 amino acids. J lost 5 bases, V lost 4 bases, and 8 bases had no gene match. The DNA for the CDR3 is TGCGCCAGCAGCCGCGGACAGGGTACCGACGAGCAGTACTTC. Its protein is CASSRGQGTDEQYF.

The chain is built from TRBV2 and TRBJ2-5; D uncertain. The germline CDR1 and CDR2 sequences are SNHLY and FYNNEI. Trimming shortened V by 11 bases and J by 2 bases, and 3 bases separated the two germline ends. The CDR3 spans 9 residues. The CDR3 bases are TGTGCCGGACAAGAGACCCAGTACTTC. It translates to CAGQETQYF.

This clonotype was picked up a small number of times. The rearrangement uses TRBV11-2 and TRBJ1-2, with 8 bases that match TRBD1. Germline V gene sequence: CDR1 SGHAT, CDR2 FQNNGV. The CDR3 totals 14 residues. V shed 5 bases, J shed 4 bases, and the junction held 6 bases outside the gene matches. The DNA for the CDR3 is TGTGCCAGCAGCCCGGGACAGGCCTTCTATGGCTACACCTTC. Translated, it gives CASSPGQAFYGYTF.

The genes are TRBV5-6 and TRBJ2-7; a weak D match, TRBD2 (6 bases). CDR3 length: 14 residues. V lost 3 bases to trimming and J lost 6 bases, with 16 bases between them. Germline values: CDR1 SGHDT, CDR2 YYEEEE. For the CDR3, the DNA is TGTGCCAGCAGCTGGAACAACCGGGAGCCCGAGCAGTACTTC. This codes for CASSWNNREPEQYF.

In its sample, this clonotype was seen many times. The CDR3 is CSASGQPNQPQHF. The CDR3 bases are TGCAGTGCTAGCGGTCAGCCGAATCAGCCCCAGCATTTT. The rearrangement uses TRBV20-1 and TRBJ1-5; D uncertain. The germline V gene encodes CDR1 DFQATT and CDR2 SNEGSKA (reference sequence). This CDR3 region has 13 residues. V lost 3 bases to trimming and J lost 4 bases, with 10 bases between them.

The V gene is TRBV5-4, the J gene TRBJ1-2; perhaps TRBD1 as D (5 bases). From germline, CDR1 is SGHNT and CDR2 YYREEE (reference sequence). There are 14 residues in the CDR3. The V gene lost 2 bases and the J gene lost 4 bases, with 12 bases spanning the gap. CDR3 nucleotides: TGTGCCAGCAGCTTTCAGGACAAATCCTATGGCTACACCTTC. It specifies CASSFQDKSYGYTF.

This clonotype showed up many times. V usage is TRBV5-1 and J usage is TRBJ2-5; no reliable D call. The CDR3 is 18 amino acids. Germline CDR1 is SGHRS and CDR2 is YFSETQ. The V and J ends lost 0 bases and 3 bases respectively, with 21 bases between them. The CDR3 spells CASSLVFDLGSRKETQYF. DNA of the CDR3: TGCGCCAGCAGCTTGGTTTTTGACCTAGGAAGCAGAAAAGAGACCCAGTACTTC.